These 31 T cell receptor beta chains were all obtained from the same sample, sequenced in a study of cytomegalovirus exposure and HLA in healthy donors. The PCR ran on 60 Vbeta and 13 Jbeta primers. The table came from immunoSEQ multiplex PCR; TCRdb's copy has only in-frame clones and leaves some out. The sample has about 110,000 clones; around 76% are singletons. The sample taken for sequencing was PBMCs. These receptors were collected from a man between 35 and 55 years old in good health and CMV-seropositive.

This chain links TRBV6-6 with TRBJ1-1; D remains unclear. V was shortened by 4 bases and J by 1 base, with 10 bases between the two germline ends. CDR1 is MNHNY, CDR2 SVGAGI, per germline (reference sequence). The CDR3 extends over 14 amino acids. DNA of the CDR3: TGTGCCAGCAGTTGGTCGGGTCCGAACACTGAAGCTTTCTTT. Encoded protein: CASSWSGPNTEAFF.

This clone has more than one count but fewer than ten. The rearrangement links TRBV6-1 to TRBJ1-1; D might be TRBD1 (5 bases). Trimming took off 0 bases at V and 7 bases at J, with 21 bases between the two ends. CDR3 size: 17 residues. In germline, CDR1 is MNHNS, CDR2 SASEGT. CDR3 bases: TGTGCCAGCAGTGAAGCAAGGGGCAGTCCCCGTAGGAATGAAGCTTTCTTT. Amino acids: CASSEARGSPRRNEAFF.

V gene TRBV4-2 combines with J gene TRBJ2-1; D gene ambiguous. The germline V gene has CDR1 LGHNA and CDR2 YNFKEQ. There are 12 residues in the CDR3. Trimming pared 2 bases from V and 10 bases from J, leaving 9 bases between. In nucleotides, the CDR3 is TGTGCCAGCAGCCAAACTTCTCCAGAGCAGTTCTTC. This codes for CASSQTSPEQFF.

This rearrangement joins TRBV30 to TRBJ2-7; 7 nucleotides line up with TRBD1. The DNA end is more similar to TRBJ2-1, so the J call may be wrong. Germline CDR1 and CDR2: GTSNPN and SVGIG (reference sequence). This CDR3 is built from 13 residues. CDR3 coding DNA: TGTGCCTGGAGTGGAGACAGGGTCGGCGAGCAGTTCTTC. This translates into CAWSGDRVGEQFF.

The CDR3 reads CASSPESGGGDTQYF. CDR3 sequence (DNA): TGTGCCAGCTCACCGGAGTCGGGAGGAGGAGATACGCAGTATTTT. The V gene is TRBV18, the J gene TRBJ2-3; 7 bases agree with TRBD2. CDR3 size: 15 residues. Germline V CDR1 and CDR2: KGHSH, LQKENI. V was pared by 3 bases and J by 5 bases, with 8 bases of the junction left unmatched.

This clone was seen just once. This chain uses TRBV5-1 with TRBJ1-3, with TRBD1 identical over 9 bases. CDR3 length: 16 residues. Germline CDR1 is SGHRS and CDR2 is YFSETQ. Trimming took 0 bases from V and 4 from J; bases not matched to a gene: 5. This CDR3 is CASSLGDRARGNTIYF. CDR3 sequence (DNA): TGCGCCAGCAGCTTGGGGGACAGGGCGAGAGGAAACACCATATATTTT.

In nucleotides, the CDR3 is TGTGCCAGCAGCTTCCGTGTGGGAGCCACTGAAGCTTTCTTT. Protein: CASSFRVGATEAFF. The V gene is TRBV11-1, the J gene TRBJ1-1; no clear D. With 3 bases removed from V and 4 bases from J, the gap between germline ends came to 12 bases. Germline V gives CDR1 SGHAT, CDR2 FQDESV (reference sequence). This CDR3 has 14 residues.

The chain has TRBV19 and TRBJ1-2; a weak D match, TRBD1 (5 bases). V shed 6 bases and J shed 3 bases, with 11 bases lying between them. Germline CDR1 and CDR2: LNHDA and SQIVND (reference sequence). The CDR3 length is 13 residues. Here the CDR3 reads CASRTQGDYGYTF. As DNA, the CDR3 is TGTGCCAGTAGAACCCAGGGTGACTATGGCTACACCTTC. The whole variable domain, remainder taken from reference TRBV19 and TRBJ1-2, is DGGITQSPKYLFRKEGQNVTLSCEQNLNHDAMYWYRQDPGQGLRLIYYSQIVNDFQKGDIAEGYSVSREKKESFPLTVTSAQKNPTAFYLCASRTQGDYGYTFGSGTRLTVV.

V usage is TRBV19 and J usage is TRBJ2-3; 9 nucleotides align to TRBD2. Germline V lookup: CDR1 LNHDA, CDR2 SQIVND (reference sequence). V was clipped by 5 bases and J by 0 bases; unmatched bases: 3. The CDR3 has 15 amino acids. The CDR3 loop reads CASSWTSVSTDTQYF. The CDR3 DNA reads as TGTGCCAGTAGTTGGACTAGCGTAAGCACAGATACGCAGTATTTT.

The V gene is TRBV7-6, the J gene TRBJ2-3, with 14 bases fitting TRBD2. The CDR3 sequence is 16 residues long. Germline V gives CDR1 SGHVS, CDR2 FNYEAQ. V lost 5 bases to trimming and J lost 3 bases; unmatched junction nucleotides: 4. The CDR3 loop reads CASSPRTSGRTDTQYF. As DNA, the CDR3 is TGTGCCAGCAGCCCTCGGACTAGCGGGAGGACAGATACGCAGTATTTT.

The V and J genes are TRBV28 and TRBJ2-7; 10 bases align to TRBD1. The V gene end was trimmed by 2 bases and the J gene end by 5 bases; junction bases not matched to a gene: 3. Per the germline V gene, CDR1 is MDHEN and CDR2 is SYDVKM. The CDR3 is 14 residues long. CDR3 nucleotides: TGTGCCAGCAGTTTAAGACAGGGGGCGGACGAGCAGTACTTC. Its protein product is CASSLRQGADEQYF. The full variable domain, rest sourced from reference TRBV28 and TRBJ2-7, is DVKVTQSSRYLVKRTGEKVFLECVQDMDHENMFWYRQDPGLGLRLIYFSYDVKMKEKGDIPEGYSVSREKKERFSLILESASTNQTSMYLCASSLRQGADEQYFGPGTRLTVT.

This chain uses TRBV5-1 with TRBJ2-7; 7 bases match TRBD1. There are 14 residues in the CDR3. Germline loops: CDR1 SGHRS, CDR2 YFSETQ. The V gene end was trimmed by 0 bases and the J gene end by 2 bases; junction bases not matched to a gene: 2. Here the CDR3 DNA reads TGCGCCAGCAGCTTGGGACAGGGACCCTACGAGCAGTACTTC. This gives the protein CASSLGQGPYEQYF. Complete variable domain (other parts from reference TRBV5-1 and TRBJ2-7): KAGVTQTPRYLIKTRGQQVTLSCSPISGHRSVSWYQQTPGQGLQFLFEYFSETQRNKGNFPGRFSGRQFSNSRSEMNVSTLELGDSALYLCASSLGQGPYEQYFGPGTRLTVT.

V is TRBV6-1 and J is TRBJ1-1; D is ambiguous. The V gene's germline CDR1 is MNHNS and CDR2 SASEGT. V was shortened by 4 bases and J by 0 bases, with 6 bases between the two germline ends. The CDR3 has 13 residues. The CDR3 here is CASSGRMNTEAFF. CDR3 coding DNA: TGTGCCAGCAGTGGCAGAATGAACACTGAAGCTTTCTTT.

The CDR3, as DNA: TGTGCCAGCAGCGGACAGGGGGGAGGAGGTGGCTACACCTTC. Its translation is CASSGQGGGGGYTF. J is TRBJ1-2 and V is TRBV6-5; 10 positions match TRBD1. V dropped 6 bases and J dropped 7; count of bases not matched to a gene: 8. CDR3 size: 14 residues. The germline V gene has CDR1 MNHEY and CDR2 SVGAGI.

The J gene is TRBJ2-6, the V gene TRBV2; 8 bases map to TRBD1. V shed 7 bases and J 0 bases; nucleotides not matched to a gene: 5. CDR1 and CDR2 (germline): SNHLY, FYNNEI. The CDR3 loop spans 16 amino acids. Here the CDR3 reads CASMADRVSGANVLTF. DNA of the CDR3: TGTGCCAGCATGGCGGACAGGGTCTCTGGGGCCAACGTCCTGACTTTC.

This chain joins TRBV2 and TRBJ2-7; D is perhaps TRBD2 (6 bases). Per the germline V gene, CDR1 is SNHLY and CDR2 is FYNNEI. CDR3 size: 13 residues. Trimming stripped 2 bases from V and 6 bases from J, with 11 bases between. The CDR3 DNA reads TGTGCCAGCAGTGAAAGGCAGGGACTCGAGCAGTACTTC. The encoded protein is CASSERQGLEQYF.

This chain uses TRBV6-5 with TRBJ2-5; 11 bases are shared with TRBD2. Trimming took 5 bases from V and 2 from J; bases not matched to a gene: 1. The CDR3 is made up of 14 amino acids. Per germline, CDR1 MNHEY and CDR2 SVGAGI. CDR3 sequence: CASSLAGGQETQYF. In nucleotides, the CDR3 is TGTGCCAGCAGTCTAGCGGGGGGTCAAGAGACCCAGTACTTC.

This clone appeared once. Here the CDR3 reads CSEQGKTQYF. CDR3 sequence (DNA): TGCAGTGAACAGGGGAAGACCCAGTACTTC. The chain is built from TRBV20-1 and TRBJ2-5, with 7 bases aligning to TRBD1. This CDR3 is 10 amino acids long. Germline V CDR1 and CDR2: DFQATT, SNEGSKA (reference sequence). Trimming removed 7 bases from V and 6 bases from J; junction bases left unmatched: 2.

This chain joins TRBV28 and TRBJ1-5, with no clear D. Germline V gene data show CDR1 as MDHEN and CDR2 as SYDVKM. V lost 6 bases and J lost 4, with 7 bases in between. The CDR3 sequence is 12 residues long. The CDR3: CASRPGNQPQHF. For the CDR3, the DNA is TGTGCCAGCAGACCCGGGAATCAGCCCCAGCATTTT.

Details on this clone: Other DNA sequences from this sample encode an identical CDR3 as well. This chain joins TRBV6-1 and TRBJ2-1; 14 bases are shared with TRBD2. CDR1 and CDR2 from the germline V gene are MNHNS and SASEGT. This CDR3 has 16 amino acids. V trimming: 0 bases; J trimming: 6 bases; junction bases outside the gene matches: 1. CDR3 in amino acids: CASSEAGTSGSNEQFF. CDR3 sequence (DNA): TGTGCCAGCAGTGAAGCCGGGACTAGCGGGAGCAATGAGCAGTTCTTC.

This clone was counted only a few times. The chain has TRBV19 and TRBJ2-4; D possibly corresponds to TRBD2 (5 bases). CDR3 size: 14 residues. V dropped 5 bases and J dropped 8 bases, with 16 bases sitting between them. Germline V CDR1 and CDR2: LNHDA, SQIVND (reference sequence). CDR3 in DNA: TGTGCCAGTAGTGGACGGGCTAGCCAGGACATTCAGTACTTC. Its translation: CASSGRASQDIQYF.

CDR3 sequence reads: CAWSPIPTGGYTF. The CDR3 DNA is TGTGCCTGGAGTCCTATCCCGACGGGTGGCTACACCTTC. This chain uses TRBV30 with TRBJ1-2; no clear D gene. Trimming left V 2 bases short and J 7 bases short, with 14 bases between. The CDR3 is 13 residues long. CDR1 and CDR2 from the germline V gene are GTSNPN and SVGIG (reference sequence).

This clone was seen just once. For the CDR3, the DNA is TGTGCCTGGACCCTTAGAGAGGAGGGTCAGCATGGCTACACCTTC. Its protein is CAWTLREEGQHGYTF. The J gene is TRBJ1-2, the V gene TRBV30; unclear D gene. Germline V CDR1 and CDR2: GTSNPN, SVGIG (reference sequence). V gave up 4 bases and J gave up 6 bases, with 21 bases separating them. The CDR3 is 15 residues long.

The chain links TRBV5-5 to TRBJ2-7; possibly TRBD1 for D (5 bases). There are 14 residues in the CDR3. Germline-derived CDR1 and CDR2 are SGHKS and YYEKEE (reference sequence). Deletions cut 4 bases from V and 3 bases from J, with 14 bases between. Here the CDR3 DNA reads TGTGCCAGCAGCATCCAGGGTTGGGGCTACGAGCAGTACTTC. Its protein product is CASSIQGWGYEQYF.

This chain connects TRBV7-9 to TRBJ1-5; D unresolved. This CDR3 has 13 amino acids. CDR1 and CDR2 from the germline V gene are SEHNR and FQNEAQ (reference sequence). Trimming took 4 bases from V and 5 from J, leaving 9 bases between them. The CDR3 DNA sequence: TGTGCCAGCAGCTCAACAACCGATCAGCCCCAGCATTTT. As protein: CASSSTTDQPQHF.

The chain employs TRBV11-3 and TRBJ2-1; TRBD1 is a possible D gene (6 bases). The V gene lost 2 bases and the J gene lost 2 bases, with 10 bases spanning the gap. This CDR3 has 15 amino acids. Per the germline V gene, CDR1 is SGHNT and CDR2 is YENEEA. CDR3 loop: CASSLSGTTYNEQFF. The CDR3 DNA reads TGTGCCAGCAGCTTATCGGGGACAACCTACAATGAGCAGTTCTTC.

The chain has TRBV11-2 and TRBJ2-7, with TRBD2 matching over 7 bases. Germline lookup yields CDR1 SGHAT and CDR2 FQNNGV. The CDR3 is 15 residues long. Germline trimming cut 1 base from V and 4 bases from J; bases unmatched to any gene: 7. This chain's CDR3 is CASSLGAGELYEQYF. The CDR3 coding sequence is TGTGCCAGCAGCTTAGGGGCGGGAGAGTTATACGAGCAGTACTTC.

The V call is TRBV30, the J call TRBJ2-1, with 8 bases fitting TRBD1. With 4 bases clipped from V and 6 bases from J, the junction kept 17 bases outside the gene matches. CDR3 length: 17 residues. Germline-derived CDR1 and CDR2 are GTSNPN and SVGIG (reference sequence). CDR3 sequence reads: CAWKPGKTGGSPNEQFF. In DNA, the CDR3 is TGTGCCTGGAAACCCGGAAAAACAGGGGGGAGCCCCAATGAGCAGTTCTTC. The whole variable domain, filled in from reference TRBV30 and TRBJ2-1, reads SQTIHQWPATLVQPVGSPLSLECTVEGTSNPNLYWYRQAAGRGLQLLFYSVGIGQISSEVPQNLSASRPQDRQFILSSKKLLLSDSGFYLCAWKPGKTGGSPNEQFFGPGTRLTVL.

This chain joins TRBV7-9 and TRBJ1-5, with D possibly TRBD1 on 6 matching bases. The CDR3 has 15 amino acids. Trimming stripped 2 bases from V and 6 bases from J, with 14 bases between. Germline V gives CDR1 SEHNR, CDR2 FQNEAQ (reference sequence). CDR3 sequence (DNA): TGTGCCAGCAGCTTACAGGGGCCCGGTGCTCAGCCCCAGCATTTT. It codes for CASSLQGPGAQPQHF.

The chain carries TRBV25-1 and TRBJ1-2; 8 positions match TRBD1. Germline trimming cut 8 bases from V and 7 bases from J; bases unmatched to any gene: 12. CDR1 is MGHDK, CDR2 SYGVNS, per germline. The CDR3 loop spans 14 amino acids. The CDR3: CASSTGDDFRGYTF. The CDR3 DNA follows: TGTGCCAGCTCGACAGGGGACGATTTTCGTGGCTACACCTTC.

This clone showed up just a few times. The chain carries TRBV4-2 and TRBJ2-2, with 10 bases fitting TRBD2. Trimming cost V 1 base and J 2 bases; bases outside gene matches: 7. The CDR3 runs to 18 residues. Germline CDR1 reads LGHNA; CDR2 reads YNFKEQ. The CDR3 DNA is TGTGCCAGCAGCCAAGTCCTAGCGGGGGCCTTCAACACCGGGGAGCTGTTTTTT. Amino acid sequence: CASSQVLAGAFNTGELFF.